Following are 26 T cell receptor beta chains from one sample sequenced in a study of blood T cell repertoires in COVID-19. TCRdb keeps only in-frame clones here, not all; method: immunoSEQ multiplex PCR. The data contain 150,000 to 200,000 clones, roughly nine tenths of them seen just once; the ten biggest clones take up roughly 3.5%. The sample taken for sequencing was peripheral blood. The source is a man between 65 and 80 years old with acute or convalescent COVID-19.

CDR3 in amino acids: CASSQTGTGELFF. The CDR3 DNA reads TGTGCCAGCAGCCAGACAGGAACCGGGGAGCTGTTTTTT. This chain links TRBV3-1 (or the pseudogene TRBV3-2) with TRBJ2-2; tentatively, D is TRBD1 (6 bases). CDR1 and CDR2 (germline): LGHDT, YNNKEL (reference sequence). Trimming removed 3 bases at V and 5 bases at J, with 7 bases between. The CDR3 is 13 residues long.

CDR3 sequence reads: CASSLRLWRGGGEQFF. For the CDR3, the DNA is TGTGCCAGCAGCCTACGACTTTGGCGGGGGGGCGGAGAGCAGTTCTTC. The chain joins TRBV7-9 to TRBJ2-1; 9 bases fit TRBD2. The V segment lost 5 bases and the J segment 10 bases; nucleotides outside the gene matches: 15. There are 16 residues in the CDR3. CDR1 is SEHNR, CDR2 FQNEAQ, per germline (reference sequence).

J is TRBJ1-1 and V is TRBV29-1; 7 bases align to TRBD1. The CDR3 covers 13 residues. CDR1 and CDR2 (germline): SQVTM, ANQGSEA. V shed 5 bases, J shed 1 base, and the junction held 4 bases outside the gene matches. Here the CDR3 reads CSVSHRGNTEAFF. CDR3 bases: TGCAGCGTTTCTCACAGGGGGAACACTGAAGCTTTCTTT.

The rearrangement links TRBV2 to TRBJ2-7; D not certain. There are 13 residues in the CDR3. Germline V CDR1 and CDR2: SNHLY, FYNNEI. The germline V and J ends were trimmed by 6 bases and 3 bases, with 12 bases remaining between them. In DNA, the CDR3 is TGTGCCAGCAGGTTTCCGACAAGCTACGAGCAGTACTTC. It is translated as CASRFPTSYEQYF.

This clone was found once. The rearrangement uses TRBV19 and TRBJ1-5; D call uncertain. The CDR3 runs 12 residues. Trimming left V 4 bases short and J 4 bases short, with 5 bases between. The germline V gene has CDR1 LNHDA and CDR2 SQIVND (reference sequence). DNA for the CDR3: TGTGCCAGTAGTAGGCTTAATCAGCCCCAGCATTTT. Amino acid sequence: CASSRLNQPQHF.

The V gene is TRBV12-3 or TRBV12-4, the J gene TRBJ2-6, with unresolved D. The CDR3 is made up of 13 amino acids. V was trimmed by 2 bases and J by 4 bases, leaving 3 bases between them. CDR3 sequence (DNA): TGTGCCAGCAGTTTACAGGGGGCCAACGTCCTGACTTTC. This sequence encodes CASSLQGANVLTF.

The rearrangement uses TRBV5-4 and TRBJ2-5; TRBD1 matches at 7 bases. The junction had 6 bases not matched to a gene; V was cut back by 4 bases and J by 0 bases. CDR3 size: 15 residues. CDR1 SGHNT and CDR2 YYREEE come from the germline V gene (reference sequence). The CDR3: CASSHNRGHQETQYF. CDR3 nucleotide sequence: TGTGCCAGCAGCCATAACAGGGGACACCAAGAGACCCAGTACTTC.

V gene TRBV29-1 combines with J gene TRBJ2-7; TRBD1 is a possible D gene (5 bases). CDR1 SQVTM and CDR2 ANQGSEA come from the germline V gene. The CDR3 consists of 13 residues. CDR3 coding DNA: TGCAGTGTCAGCCTCAGGGCTTCCTACGAGCAGTACTTC. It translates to CSVSLRASYEQYF.

CDR3 sequence reads: CASSLNRGMNTEAFF. DNA of the CDR3: TGCGCCAGCAGCTTAAACAGGGGGATGAACACTGAAGCTTTCTTT. The chain links TRBV5-1 to TRBJ1-1; 8 nucleotides line up with TRBD1. Germline V gene data show CDR1 as SGHRS and CDR2 as YFSETQ. The CDR3 covers 15 residues. V gave up 2 bases and J gave up 0 bases; unmatched junction bases: 3.

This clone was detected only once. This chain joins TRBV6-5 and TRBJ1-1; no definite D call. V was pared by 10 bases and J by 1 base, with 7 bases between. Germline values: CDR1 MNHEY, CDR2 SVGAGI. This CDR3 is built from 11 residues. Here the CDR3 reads CATQANTEAFF. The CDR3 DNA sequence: TGTGCCACTCAGGCGAACACTGAAGCTTTCTTT.

The CDR3 bases are TGTGCCAGCAGTGACAGGTTCCAAGAGACCCAGTACTTC. It yields the protein CASSDRFQETQYF. The V gene is TRBV6-1, the J gene TRBJ2-5, with D unresolved. CDR3 length equals 13 residues. Looked up from germline, CDR1 is MNHNS and CDR2 is SASEGT. Trimming removed 3 bases at V and 1 base at J, with 6 bases between.

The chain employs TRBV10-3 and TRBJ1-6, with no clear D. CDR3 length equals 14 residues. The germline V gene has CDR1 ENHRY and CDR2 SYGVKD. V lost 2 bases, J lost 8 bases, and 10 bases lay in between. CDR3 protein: CAISETPTDSPLHF. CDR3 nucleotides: TGTGCCATCAGTGAGACTCCCACGGATTCACCCCTCCACTTT.

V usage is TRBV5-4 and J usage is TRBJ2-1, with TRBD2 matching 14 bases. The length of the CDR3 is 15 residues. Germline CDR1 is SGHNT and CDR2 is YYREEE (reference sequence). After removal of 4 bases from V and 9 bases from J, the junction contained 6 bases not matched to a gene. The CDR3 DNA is TGTGCCAGCAGCACCGGACTAGCGGGGGGCAGTGAGCAGTTCTTC. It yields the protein CASSTGLAGGSEQFF.

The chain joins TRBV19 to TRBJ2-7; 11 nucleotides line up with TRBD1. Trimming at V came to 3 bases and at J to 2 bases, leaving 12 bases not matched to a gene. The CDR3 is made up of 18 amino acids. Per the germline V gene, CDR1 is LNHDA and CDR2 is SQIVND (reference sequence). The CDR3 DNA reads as TGTGCCAGTAGTATCCGGACAGGGGGCTTGTCCCCGCCCTACGAGCAGTACTTC. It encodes CASSIRTGGLSPPYEQYF.

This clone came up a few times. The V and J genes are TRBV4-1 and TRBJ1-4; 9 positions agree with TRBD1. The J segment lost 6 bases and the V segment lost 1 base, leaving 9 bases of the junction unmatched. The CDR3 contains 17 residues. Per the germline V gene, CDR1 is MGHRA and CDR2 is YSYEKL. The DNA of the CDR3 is TGCGCCAGCAGCCAAGCTACAGGGGGCCTAGAGGATGAAAAACTGTTTTTT. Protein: CASSQATGGLEDEKLFF.

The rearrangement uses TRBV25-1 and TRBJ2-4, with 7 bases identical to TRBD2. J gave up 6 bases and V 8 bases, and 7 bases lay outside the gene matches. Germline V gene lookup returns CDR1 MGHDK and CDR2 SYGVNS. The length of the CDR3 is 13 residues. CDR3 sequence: CASVPPGGNIQYF. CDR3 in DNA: TGTGCCAGCGTCCCTCCGGGGGGAAACATTCAGTACTTC.

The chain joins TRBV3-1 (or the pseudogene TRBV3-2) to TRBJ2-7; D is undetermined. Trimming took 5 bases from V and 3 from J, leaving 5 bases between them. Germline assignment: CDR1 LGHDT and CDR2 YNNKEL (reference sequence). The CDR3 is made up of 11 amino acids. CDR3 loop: CASSFYYEQYF. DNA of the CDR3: TGTGCCAGCAGCTTTTACTACGAGCAGTACTTC.

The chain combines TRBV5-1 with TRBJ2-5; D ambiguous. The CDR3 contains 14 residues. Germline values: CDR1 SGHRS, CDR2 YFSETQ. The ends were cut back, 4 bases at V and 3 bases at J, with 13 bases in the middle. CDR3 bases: TGCGCCAGCAGCCGCGGTGGCACCGAAGAGACCCAGTACTTC. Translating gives CASSRGGTEETQYF.

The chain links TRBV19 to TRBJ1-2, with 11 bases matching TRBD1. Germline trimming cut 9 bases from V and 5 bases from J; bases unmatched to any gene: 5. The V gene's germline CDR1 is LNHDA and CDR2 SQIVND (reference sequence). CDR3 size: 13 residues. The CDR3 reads CASNRDRGYGYTF. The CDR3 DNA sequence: TGTGCCAGCAACCGGGACAGGGGGTATGGCTACACCTTC.

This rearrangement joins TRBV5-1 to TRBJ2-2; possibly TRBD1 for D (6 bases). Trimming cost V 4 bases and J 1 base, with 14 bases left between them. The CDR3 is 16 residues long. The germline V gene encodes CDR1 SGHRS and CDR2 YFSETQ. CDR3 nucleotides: TGCGCCAGCAGCGTGCAGGAACAGGGGAACACCGGGGAGCTGTTTTTT. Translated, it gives CASSVQEQGNTGELFF.

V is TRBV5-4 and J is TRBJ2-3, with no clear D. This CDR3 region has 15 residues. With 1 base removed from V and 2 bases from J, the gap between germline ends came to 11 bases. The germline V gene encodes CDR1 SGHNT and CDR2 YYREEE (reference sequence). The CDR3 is CASSLTVQHTDTQYF. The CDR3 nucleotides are TGTGCCAGCAGCTTGACGGTACAGCACACAGATACGCAGTATTTT.

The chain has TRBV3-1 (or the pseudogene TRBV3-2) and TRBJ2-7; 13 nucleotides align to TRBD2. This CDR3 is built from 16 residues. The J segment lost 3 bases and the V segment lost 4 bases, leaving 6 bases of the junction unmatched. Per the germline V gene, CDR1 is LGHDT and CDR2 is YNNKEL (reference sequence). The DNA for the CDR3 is TGTGCCAGCAGCCCACCGGGACTAGCGGGGCGCTACGAGCAGTACTTC. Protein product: CASSPPGLAGRYEQYF.

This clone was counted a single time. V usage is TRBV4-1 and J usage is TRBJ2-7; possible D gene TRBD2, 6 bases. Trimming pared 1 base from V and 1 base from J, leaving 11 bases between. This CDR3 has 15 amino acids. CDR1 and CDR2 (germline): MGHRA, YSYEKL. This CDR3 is CASSQGAGTSYEQYF. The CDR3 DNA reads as TGCGCCAGCAGCCAAGGTGCGGGGACTTCCTACGAGCAGTACTTC.

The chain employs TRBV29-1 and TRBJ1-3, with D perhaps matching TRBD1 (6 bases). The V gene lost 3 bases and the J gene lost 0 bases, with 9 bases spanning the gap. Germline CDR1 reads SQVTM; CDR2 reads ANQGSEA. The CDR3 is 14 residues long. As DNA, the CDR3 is TGCAGCGTTGACCGACAGGACTCTGGAAACACCATATATTTT. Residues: CSVDRQDSGNTIYF. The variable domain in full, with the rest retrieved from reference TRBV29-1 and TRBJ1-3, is SAVISQKPSRDICQRGTSLTIQCQVDSQVTMMFWYRQQPGQSLTLIATANQGSEATYESGFVIDKFPISRPNLTFSTLTVSNMSPEDSSIYLCSVDRQDSGNTIYFGEGSWLTVV.

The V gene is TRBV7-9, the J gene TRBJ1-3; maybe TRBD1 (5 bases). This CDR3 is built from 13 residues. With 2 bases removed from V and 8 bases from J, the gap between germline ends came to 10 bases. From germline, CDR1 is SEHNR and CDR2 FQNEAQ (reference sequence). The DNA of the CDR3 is TGTGCCAGCAGCTTAAGGGTACAGGACACCATATATTTT. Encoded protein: CASSLRVQDTIYF.

CDR3 nucleotides: TGTGCCATACAGGGGGATACTGAAGCTTTCTTT. This codes for CAIQGDTEAFF. The rearrangement uses TRBV10-3 and TRBJ1-1, with TRBD1 matching over 8 bases. The ends lost 9 bases at V and 5 bases at J; junction bases unmatched: 2. Germline V gene sequence: CDR1 ENHRY, CDR2 SYGVKD. CDR3 length equals 11 residues.